What follows is one TCR beta chain and its context. Losses at the gene ends were 5 bases for V and 2 bases for J; bases not matched to a gene: 8. This CDR3 is 15 amino acids long. Germline CDR1 and CDR2: SQVTM and ANQGSEA. The data belong to a study of blood T cell repertoires in COVID-19. Study as a whole: Acute and convalescent COVID-19 specimens originated in the United States, Italy and Spain. Sources were T cells, B-cell-depleted T cells, or PBMCs; the material itself was cDNA or gDNA.

In the source study's methods: From reference gene primer amplification, estimates of nucleated cell counts were derived. TCRdb keeps only in-frame clones here, not all; method: immunoSEQ multiplex PCR. Clone size and V and J calls were adopted from that table, with D and trimming inferred from the DNA. The sample contains just over 95,000 clones, 75% to 85% of which appear only once. The sample comprised peripheral blood. The chain links TRBV29-1 to TRBJ2-3; 9 positions match TRBD1. The clonotype was recovered from a man aged 60 to 75 with acute or convalescent COVID-19. The DNA of the CDR3 is TGCAGCGTTACCCGGGGGACAGGGAACACAGATACGCAGTATTTT. Residues: CSVTRGTGNTDTQYF.